The 27 T cell receptor beta chains given below trace back to one sample, sequenced in a study of blood T cell repertoires in COVID-19. Clones were sequenced by immunoSEQ multiplex PCR, and TCRdb holds only the in-frame ones, with some missing. The table includes about 26,000 clones, 85% to 90% detected once. Sequencing input: peripheral blood. These receptors were obtained from a man between 65 and 85 years old with acute or convalescent COVID-19.

The CDR3 nucleotides read TGTGCCAGCAGCAGGACAGGGGCGAACTACGAGCAGTACTTC. Translated: CASSRTGANYEQYF. The chain has TRBV5-6 and TRBJ2-7; 9 nucleotides match TRBD1. Germline-derived CDR1 and CDR2 are SGHDT and YYEEEE. This CDR3 has 14 amino acids. V lost 4 bases, J lost 3 bases, and 5 bases stayed unmatched.

The genes are TRBV29-1 and TRBJ1-1; D gene uncertain. Germline CDR1 SQVTM, CDR2 ANQGSEA. The CDR3 is made up of 13 amino acids. Trimming removed 3 bases at V and 4 bases at J, with 12 bases between. CDR3 amino acids: CSVEGIEGTEAFF. Written as DNA, the CDR3 is TGCAGCGTTGAGGGGATAGAGGGCACTGAAGCTTTCTTT. The full variable domain, rest sourced from reference TRBV29-1 and TRBJ1-1, is SAVISQKPSRDICQRGTSLTIQCQVDSQVTMMFWYRQQPGQSLTLIATANQGSEATYESGFVIDKFPISRPNLTFSTLTVSNMSPEDSSIYLCSVEGIEGTEAFFGQGTRLTVV.

This clone has just one count. The rearrangement joins TRBV7-6 to TRBJ2-3; 9 bases are a match to TRBD1. The V and J ends lost 5 bases and 3 bases, in that order; junction bases with no gene match: 3. This CDR3 is 14 amino acids long. From germline, CDR1 is SGHVS and CDR2 FNYEAQ. The CDR3 sequence is CASSPTGGTDTQYF. The CDR3 DNA reads TGTGCCAGCAGCCCGACAGGGGGGACAGATACGCAGTATTTT.

The chain is built from TRBV10-2 and TRBJ2-1; 7 nucleotides match TRBD1. Germline loops: CDR1 WSHSY, CDR2 SAAADI. The V and J ends lost 6 bases and 7 bases, in that order; junction bases with no gene match: 9. This CDR3 is built from 14 residues. The CDR3, as DNA: TGCGCCAGCAGCCTGACAGGGAGTGGGAATGAGCAGTTCTTC. Amino acid sequence: CASSLTGSGNEQFF.

The CDR3 spells CASSWDSYGYTF. Here the CDR3 DNA reads TGCGCCAGCAGCTGGGACAGCTATGGCTACACCTTC. The rearrangement joins TRBV5-1 to TRBJ1-2; 7 bases agree with TRBD1. Germline CDR1 reads SGHRS; CDR2 reads YFSETQ. This CDR3 is built from 12 residues. V was clipped by 3 bases and J by 4 bases; unmatched bases: 0.

The chain uses TRBV27 and TRBJ1-1; 7 bases match TRBD1. This CDR3 is 13 amino acids long. V lost 6 bases and J lost 10; bases outside the gene matches: 11. The germline V gene has CDR1 MNHEY and CDR2 SMNVEV (reference sequence). This CDR3 is CASSGDSAGGAFF. The CDR3 coding sequence is TGTGCCAGCAGCGGGGACAGCGCTGGAGGAGCTTTCTTT.

The rearrangement uses TRBV19 and TRBJ1-2; 11 bases fit TRBD1. The junction had 8 bases not matched to a gene; V was cut back by 5 bases and J by 3 bases. Germline CDR1 and CDR2: LNHDA and SQIVND (reference sequence). CDR3 size: 16 residues. The CDR3 spells CASSLGQGASYYGYTF. DNA of the CDR3: TGTGCCAGTAGTCTCGGACAGGGGGCTTCGTACTATGGCTACACCTTC.

The CDR3 coding sequence is TGTGCCAGCAGCTTGGCCCAGGGGAGCCAGAGGGCCTATAATTCACCCCTCCACTTT. Translating gives CASSLAQGSQRAYNSPLHF. The chain joins TRBV5-4 to TRBJ1-6; tentatively, D is TRBD1 (6 bases). CDR3 size: 19 residues. The V end lost 0 bases, the J end lost 2 bases, and 18 bases lay between the germline ends. Germline loops: CDR1 SGHNT, CDR2 YYREEE (reference sequence).

The chain is built from TRBV25-1 and TRBJ1-6; D not resolved. Germline V gene data show CDR1 as MGHDK and CDR2 as SYGVNS. V was trimmed by 4 bases and J by 9 bases, leaving 13 bases between them. The CDR3 length is 14 residues. CDR3 coding DNA: TGTGCCAGCAGTGTACCGGGTGTGGGTTCACCCCTCCACTTT. This translates into CASSVPGVGSPLHF.

The J gene is TRBJ1-4, the V gene TRBV18, with TRBD1 matching 9 bases. The CDR3 is 13 residues long. CDR1 is KGHSH, CDR2 LQKENI, per germline. Germline trimming cut 3 bases from V and 8 bases from J; bases unmatched to any gene: 1. The CDR3 DNA reads TGTGCCAGCTCACCGACAGGGGGAGAAAAACTGTTTTTT. As protein: CASSPTGGEKLFF.

The rearrangement joins TRBV6-5 to TRBJ1-5; D is unclear. The germline V and J ends were trimmed by 7 bases and 3 bases, with 10 bases remaining between them. CDR1 is MNHEY, CDR2 SVGAGI, per germline. This CDR3 has 13 residues. The CDR3 region is CASMGRFNQPQHF. The CDR3 nucleotides read TGTGCCAGCATGGGCAGATTCAATCAGCCCCAGCATTTT.

The chain recombines TRBV5-1 with TRBJ1-1; 7 positions agree with TRBD1. The V and J ends lost 0 bases and 1 base, in that order; junction bases with no gene match: 3. Germline V lookup: CDR1 SGHRS, CDR2 YFSETQ. The CDR3 contains 15 residues. CDR3 sequence reads: CASSLANRGNTEAFF. The CDR3 DNA reads as TGCGCCAGCAGCTTGGCCAACAGGGGGAACACTGAAGCTTTCTTT. Filled out from reference TRBV5-1 and TRBJ1-1, the complete variable domain reads KAGVTQTPRYLIKTRGQQVTLSCSPISGHRSVSWYQQTPGQGLQFLFEYFSETQRNKGNFPGRFSGRQFSNSRSEMNVSTLELGDSALYLCASSLANRGNTEAFFGQGTRLTVV.

The chain has TRBV5-1 and TRBJ1-2; 12 nucleotides agree with TRBD1. Germline assignment: CDR1 SGHRS and CDR2 YFSETQ. The CDR3 loop spans 16 amino acids. The ends lost 4 bases at V and 4 bases at J; junction bases unmatched: 8. The CDR3 coding sequence is TGCGCCAGCAGCCCGGGACAGGGGGCGTTATTCTATGGCTACACCTTC. Translation: CASSPGQGALFYGYTF.

This chain joins TRBV7-3 and TRBJ1-1; 7 bases are shared with TRBD1. V shed 4 bases, J shed 7 bases, and the junction held 9 bases outside the gene matches. The CDR3 has 14 amino acids. Per germline, CDR1 SGHTA and CDR2 FQGTGA. CDR3 in DNA: TGTGCCAGCAGCTCAGGACAGGCGGGTGGTGAAGCTTTCTTT. Protein sequence: CASSSGQAGGEAFF.

This sequence joins TRBV28 and TRBJ1-5, with D possibly matching TRBD1 (5 bases). This CDR3 is built from 14 residues. Germline V CDR1 and CDR2: MDHEN, SYDVKM. V was shortened by 7 bases and J by 7 bases, with 17 bases between the two germline ends. The CDR3 sequence is CASIPGGRLQPQHF. The DNA of the CDR3 is TGTGCCAGCATCCCGGGGGGGAGGTTACAGCCCCAGCATTTT.

The chain couples TRBV19 to TRBJ2-7; D is undetermined. Trimming left V 3 bases short and J 2 bases short, with 14 bases between. Per the germline V gene, CDR1 is LNHDA and CDR2 is SQIVND (reference sequence). CDR3 length equals 15 residues. The CDR3 region is CASSIRSGYTYEQYF. DNA of the CDR3: TGTGCCAGTAGTATCAGGTCTGGGTATACCTACGAGCAGTACTTC. Looking up the rest from reference TRBV19 and TRBJ2-7 gives the full variable domain: DGGITQSPKYLFRKEGQNVTLSCEQNLNHDAMYWYRQDPGQGLRLIYYSQIVNDFQKGDIAEGYSVSREKKESFPLTVTSAQKNPTAFYLCASSIRSGYTYEQYFGPGTRLTVT.

A single count supports this clone. V and J are TRBV5-6 and TRBJ1-6, with D possibly being TRBD1 (5 bases). Germline CDR1 is SGHDT and CDR2 is YYEEEE. There are 15 residues in the CDR3. Trimming left V 3 bases short and J 7 bases short, with 14 bases between. CDR3: CASSSRGFQNSPLHF. In DNA form, the CDR3 reads TGTGCCAGCAGCTCCCGGGGGTTCCAGAATTCACCCCTCCACTTT. Full variable domain (remainder filled in from reference TRBV5-6 and TRBJ1-6): DAGVTQSPTHLIKTRGQQVTLRCSPKSGHDTVSWYQQALGQGPQFIFQYYEEEERQRGNFPDRFSGHQFPNYSSELNVNALLLGDSALYLCASSSRGFQNSPLHFGNGTRLTVT.

The CDR3 here is CASSLAADTTNEKLFF. DNA for the CDR3: TGCGCCAGCAGCTTGGCGGCGGATACAACTAATGAAAAACTGTTTTTT. The chain recombines TRBV5-1 with TRBJ1-4; D ambiguous. The CDR3 length is 16 residues. Per germline, CDR1 SGHRS and CDR2 YFSETQ. The V end lost 0 bases, the J end lost 0 bases, and 9 bases lay between the germline ends.

V is TRBV4-3 and J is TRBJ2-1; 7 bases agree with TRBD2. Per germline, CDR1 LGHNA and CDR2 YSLEER. This CDR3 is 17 amino acids long. The V gene end was trimmed by 1 base and the J gene end by 8 bases; junction bases not matched to a gene: 14. CDR3 amino acids: CASSQANRAGLGDEQFF. The CDR3 DNA is TGCGCCAGCAGCCAAGCAAATAGGGCTGGACTAGGGGATGAGCAGTTCTTC.

The V and J genes are TRBV7-2 and TRBJ2-4; 7 nucleotides align to TRBD2. The ends lost 3 bases at V and 5 bases at J; junction bases unmatched: 7. This CDR3 is 15 amino acids long. The germline V gene has CDR1 SGHTA and CDR2 FQGNSA. CDR3 residues: CASSFDQGLENIQYF. The CDR3 DNA is TGTGCCAGCAGCTTCGATCAAGGACTAGAAAACATTCAGTACTTC.

V usage is TRBV7-2 and J usage is TRBJ2-7, with 8 bases aligning to TRBD2. Per germline, CDR1 SGHTA and CDR2 FQGNSA. The CDR3 has 13 amino acids. J lost 2 bases, V lost 7 bases, and 4 bases had no gene match. CDR3 region: CASNREGAYEQYF. The CDR3 DNA is TGTGCCAGCAATCGGGAGGGGGCCTACGAGCAGTACTTC.

This clone was counted between two and nine times. The chain joins TRBV11-2 to TRBJ2-1; D is ambiguous. The CDR3 has 13 residues. Trimming removed 1 base from V and 5 bases from J, with 6 bases in between. Per germline, CDR1 SGHAT and CDR2 FQNNGV. The CDR3 region has the DNA TGTGCCAGCAGCTTAGGGCTCAACAATGAGCAGTTCTTC. Amino acid sequence: CASSLGLNNEQFF.

The chain couples TRBV19 to TRBJ1-2; 10 bases map to TRBD1. V gave up 3 bases and J gave up 8 bases; unmatched junction bases: 9. The CDR3 is 15 amino acids. Germline CDR1 reads LNHDA; CDR2 reads SQIVND (reference sequence). The CDR3 region has the DNA TGTGCCAGTAGTATCAGTATTGGGACAGGGGTAGGCTACACCTTC. Its protein is CASSISIGTGVGYTF. The whole variable domain, remainder taken from reference TRBV19 and TRBJ1-2, is DGGITQSPKYLFRKEGQNVTLSCEQNLNHDAMYWYRQDPGQGLRLIYYSQIVNDFQKGDIAEGYSVSREKKESFPLTVTSAQKNPTAFYLCASSISIGTGVGYTFGSGTRLTVV.

The chain couples TRBV19 to TRBJ2-1, with 7 bases lining up with TRBD2. The CDR3 runs to 17 residues. Trimming removed 5 bases from V and 6 bases from J; junction bases left unmatched: 16. Germline V gene data show CDR1 as LNHDA and CDR2 as SQIVND (reference sequence). This chain's CDR3 is CASSPRTGVGGSNEQFF. The CDR3 nucleotides are TGTGCCAGTAGTCCCAGGACCGGAGTAGGCGGGAGCAATGAGCAGTTCTTC. Using reference TRBV19 and TRBJ2-1 for the parts outside the CDR3, the full variable domain is DGGITQSPKYLFRKEGQNVTLSCEQNLNHDAMYWYRQDPGQGLRLIYYSQIVNDFQKGDIAEGYSVSREKKESFPLTVTSAQKNPTAFYLCASSPRTGVGGSNEQFFGPGTRLTVL.

The chain uses TRBV24-1 and TRBJ2-7, with D maybe TRBD1 (5 bases). The CDR3 contains 14 residues. Germline assignment: CDR1 KGHDR and CDR2 SFDVKD. The ends were cut back, 7 bases at V and 2 bases at J, with 14 bases in the middle. Here the CDR3 DNA reads TGTGCCACCAGGCCGACCGCAGGGACCTACGAGCAGTACTTC. It translates to CATRPTAGTYEQYF.

The rearrangement links TRBV7-9 to TRBJ2-7, with 7 bases that match TRBD1. Germline-derived CDR1 and CDR2 are SEHNR and FQNEAQ (reference sequence). J was trimmed by 6 bases and V by 5 bases; bases with no gene match: 4. CDR3 length equals 12 residues. The CDR3 spells CASSLYRGEQYF. The CDR3, as DNA: TGTGCCAGCAGCCTTTACAGGGGCGAGCAGTACTTC.

V gene TRBV7-2 combines with J gene TRBJ2-5; the D gene is possibly TRBD2 (5 bases). The CDR3 contains 15 residues. V lost 4 bases and J 5 bases, leaving 17 bases between the germline ends. Germline V CDR1 and CDR2: SGHTA, FQGNSA. For the CDR3, the DNA is TGTGCCAGCAGCTCCCGAAGGGAGTCCCAGGAGACCCAGTACTTC. Translation gives CASSSRRESQETQYF.